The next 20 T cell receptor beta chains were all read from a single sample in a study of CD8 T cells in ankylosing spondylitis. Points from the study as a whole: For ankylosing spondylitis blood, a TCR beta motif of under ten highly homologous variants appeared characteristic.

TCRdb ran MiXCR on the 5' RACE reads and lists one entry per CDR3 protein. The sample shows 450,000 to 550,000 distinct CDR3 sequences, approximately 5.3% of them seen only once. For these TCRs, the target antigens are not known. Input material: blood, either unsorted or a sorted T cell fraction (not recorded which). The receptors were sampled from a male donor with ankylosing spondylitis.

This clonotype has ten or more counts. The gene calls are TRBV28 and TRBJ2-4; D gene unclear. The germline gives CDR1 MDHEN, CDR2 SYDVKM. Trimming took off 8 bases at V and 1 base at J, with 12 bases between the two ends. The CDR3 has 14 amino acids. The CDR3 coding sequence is TGTGCCAGCCGGAAAGCTCTCGCCAAAAACATTCAGTACTTC. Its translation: CASRKALAKNIQYF.

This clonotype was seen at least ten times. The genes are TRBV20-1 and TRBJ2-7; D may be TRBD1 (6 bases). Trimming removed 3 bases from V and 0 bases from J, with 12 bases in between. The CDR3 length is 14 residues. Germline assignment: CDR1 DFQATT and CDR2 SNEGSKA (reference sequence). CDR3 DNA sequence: TGCAGTGCTAGTCAGGGGCAAACCTCCTACGAGCAGTACTTC. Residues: CSASQGQTSYEQYF.

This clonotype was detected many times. CDR3 nucleotide sequence: TGCGCCAGCAGCCAAGAATTACAAGAGACCCAGTACTTC. The encoded protein is CASSQELQETQYF. The chain joins TRBV4-3 to TRBJ2-5; no firm D call. The germline CDR1 and CDR2 sequences are LGHNA and YSLEER. This CDR3 spans 13 amino acids. Between the trimmed V and J ends, which lost 0 bases and 2 bases, there was a span of 4 bases.

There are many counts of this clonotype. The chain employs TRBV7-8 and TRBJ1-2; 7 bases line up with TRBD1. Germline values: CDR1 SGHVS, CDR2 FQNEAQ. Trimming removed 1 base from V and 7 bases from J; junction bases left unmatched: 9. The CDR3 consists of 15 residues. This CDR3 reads CASSLGRGGSSGYTF. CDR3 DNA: TGTGCCAGCAGCTTAGGAAGAGGGGGCAGTAGTGGCTACACCTTC.

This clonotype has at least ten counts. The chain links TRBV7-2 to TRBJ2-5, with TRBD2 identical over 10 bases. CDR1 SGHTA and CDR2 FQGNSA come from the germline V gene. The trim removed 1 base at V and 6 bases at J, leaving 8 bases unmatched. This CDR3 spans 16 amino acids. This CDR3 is CASSLEEREGGKTQYF. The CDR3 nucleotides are TGTGCCAGCAGCTTAGAGGAGCGGGAGGGCGGCAAGACCCAGTACTTC.

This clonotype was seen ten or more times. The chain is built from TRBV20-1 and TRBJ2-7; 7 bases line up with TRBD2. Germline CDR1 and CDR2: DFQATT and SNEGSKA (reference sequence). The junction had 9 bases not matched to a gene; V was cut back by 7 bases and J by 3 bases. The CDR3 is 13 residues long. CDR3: CSGLAELNYEQYF. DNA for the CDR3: TGCAGTGGACTAGCCGAATTAAACTACGAGCAGTACTTC.

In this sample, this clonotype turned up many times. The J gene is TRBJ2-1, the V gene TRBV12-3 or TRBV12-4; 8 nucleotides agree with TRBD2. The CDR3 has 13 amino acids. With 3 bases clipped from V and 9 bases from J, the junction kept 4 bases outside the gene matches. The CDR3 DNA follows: TGTGCCAGCAGTTTGCGGGGGGAGGGTGAGCAGTTCTTC. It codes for CASSLRGEGEQFF.

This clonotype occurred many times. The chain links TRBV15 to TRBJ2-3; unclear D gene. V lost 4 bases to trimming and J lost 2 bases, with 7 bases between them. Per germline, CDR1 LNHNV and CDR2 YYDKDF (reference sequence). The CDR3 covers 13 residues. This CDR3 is CATSTFLTDTQYF. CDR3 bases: TGTGCCACCAGCACATTCCTCACAGATACGCAGTATTTT.

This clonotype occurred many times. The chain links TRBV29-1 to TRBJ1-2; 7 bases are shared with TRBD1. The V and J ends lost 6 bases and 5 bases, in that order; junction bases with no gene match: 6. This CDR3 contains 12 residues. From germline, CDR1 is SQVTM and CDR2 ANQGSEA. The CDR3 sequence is CSVPDRVYGYTF. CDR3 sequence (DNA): TGCAGCGTACCTGACAGGGTTTATGGCTACACCTTC.

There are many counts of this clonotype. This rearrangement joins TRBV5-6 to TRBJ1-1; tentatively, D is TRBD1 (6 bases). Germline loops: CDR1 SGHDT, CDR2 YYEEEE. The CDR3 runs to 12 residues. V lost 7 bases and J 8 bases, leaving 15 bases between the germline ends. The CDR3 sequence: CASSPLDREAFF. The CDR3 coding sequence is TGTGCCAGCTCCCCACTGGACAGAGAAGCTTTCTTT.

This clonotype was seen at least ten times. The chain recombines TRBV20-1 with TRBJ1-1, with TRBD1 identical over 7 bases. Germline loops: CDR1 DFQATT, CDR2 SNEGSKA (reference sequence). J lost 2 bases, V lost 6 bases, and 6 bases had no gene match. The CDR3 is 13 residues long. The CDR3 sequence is CSARRDSNTEAFF. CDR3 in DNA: TGCAGTGCCCGGCGGGACAGTAACACTGAAGCTTTCTTT.

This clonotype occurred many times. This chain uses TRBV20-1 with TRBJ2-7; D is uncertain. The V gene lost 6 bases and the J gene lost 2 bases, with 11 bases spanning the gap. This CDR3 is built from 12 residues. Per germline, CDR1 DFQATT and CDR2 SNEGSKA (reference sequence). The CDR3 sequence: CSAPLAAYEQYF. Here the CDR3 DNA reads TGCAGTGCCCCTTTAGCAGCCTACGAGCAGTACTTC.

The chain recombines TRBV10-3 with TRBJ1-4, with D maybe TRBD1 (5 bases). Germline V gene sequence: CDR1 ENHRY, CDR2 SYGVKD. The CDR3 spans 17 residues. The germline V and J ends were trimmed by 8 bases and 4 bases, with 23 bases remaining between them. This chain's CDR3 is CAISQWLGGGSNEKLFF. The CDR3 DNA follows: TGTGCCATCTCCCAATGGCTCGGGGGTGGGAGTAATGAAAAACTGTTTTTT.

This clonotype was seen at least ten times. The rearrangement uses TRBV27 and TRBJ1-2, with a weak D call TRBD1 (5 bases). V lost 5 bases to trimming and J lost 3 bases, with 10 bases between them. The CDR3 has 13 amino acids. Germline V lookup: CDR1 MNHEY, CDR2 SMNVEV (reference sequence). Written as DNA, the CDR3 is TGTGCCAGCAGTCCTGGGGACCACTATGGCTACACCTTC. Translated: CASSPGDHYGYTF.

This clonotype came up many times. CDR3 in DNA: TGCAGCGTAGAACAGGGTGGAGGGCTGTTTTTT. Its translation: CSVEQGGGLFF. The chain couples TRBV29-1 to TRBJ2-2, with a weak D call TRBD1 (6 bases). Trimming removed 6 bases at V and 13 bases at J, with 15 bases between. Germline values: CDR1 SQVTM, CDR2 ANQGSEA. The CDR3 has 11 residues.

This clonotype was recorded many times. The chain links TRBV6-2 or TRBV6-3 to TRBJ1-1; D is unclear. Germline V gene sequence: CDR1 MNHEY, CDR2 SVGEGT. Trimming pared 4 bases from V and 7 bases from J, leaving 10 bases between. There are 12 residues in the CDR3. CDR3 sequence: CASSSRGYEAFF. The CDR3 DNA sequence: TGTGCCAGCAGTTCCCGGGGTTATGAAGCTTTCTTT.

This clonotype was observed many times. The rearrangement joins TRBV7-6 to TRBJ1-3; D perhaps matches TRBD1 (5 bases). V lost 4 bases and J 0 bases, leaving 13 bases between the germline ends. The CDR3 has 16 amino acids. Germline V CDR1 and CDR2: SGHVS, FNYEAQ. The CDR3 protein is CASSSPQRGSGNTIYF. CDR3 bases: TGTGCCAGCAGCTCGCCCCAGAGGGGCTCTGGAAACACCATATATTTT.

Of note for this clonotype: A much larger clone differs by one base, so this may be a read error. The CDR3 nucleotides read TGTGCCAGCAGCTTAGATTGGAGCGCAGATACGCAGTATTTT. It is translated as CASSLDWSADTQYF. The chain is built from TRBV7-2 and TRBJ2-3, with D uncertain. Germline V gene sequence: CDR1 SGHTA, CDR2 FQGNSA. The CDR3 sequence is 14 residues long. V shed 1 base and J shed 4 bases, with 9 bases lying between them.

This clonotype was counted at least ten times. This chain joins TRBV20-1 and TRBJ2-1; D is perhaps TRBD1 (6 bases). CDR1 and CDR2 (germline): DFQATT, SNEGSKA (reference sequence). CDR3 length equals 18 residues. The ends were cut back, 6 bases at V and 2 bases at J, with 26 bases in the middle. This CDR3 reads CSAPVQLNRDMAYNEQFF. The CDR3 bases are TGCAGTGCCCCCGTTCAATTAAACCGGGACATGGCCTACAATGAGCAGTTCTTC.

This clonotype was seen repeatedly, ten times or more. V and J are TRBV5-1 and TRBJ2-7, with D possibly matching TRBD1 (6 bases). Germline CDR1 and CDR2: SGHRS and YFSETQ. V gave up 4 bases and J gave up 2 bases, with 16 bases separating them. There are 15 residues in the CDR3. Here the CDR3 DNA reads TGCGCCAGCAGCCTTTCCGGACAGACACCCTACGAGCAGTACTTC. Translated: CASSLSGQTPYEQYF.